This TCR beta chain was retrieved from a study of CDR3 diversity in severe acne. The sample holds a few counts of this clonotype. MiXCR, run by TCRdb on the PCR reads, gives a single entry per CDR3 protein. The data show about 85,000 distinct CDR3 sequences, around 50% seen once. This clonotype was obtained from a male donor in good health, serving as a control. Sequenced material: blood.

CDR3 region: CASSITASSEAFF. DNA for the CDR3: TGTGCCAGTAGTATAACAGCAAGCTCTGAAGCTTTCTTT. The J gene is TRBJ1-1, the V gene TRBV19; D not resolved. Germline V gene data show CDR1 as LNHDA and CDR2 as SQIVND (reference sequence). The CDR3 consists of 13 residues. The V and J ends lost 2 bases and 6 bases respectively, with 10 bases between them. Supplemented by reference TRBV19 and TRBJ1-1, the full variable domain reads DGGITQSPKYLFRKEGQNVTLSCEQNLNHDAMYWYRQDPGQGLRLIYYSQIVNDFQKGDIAEGYSVSREKKESFPLTVTSAQKNPTAFYLCASSITASSEAFFGQGTRLTVV.